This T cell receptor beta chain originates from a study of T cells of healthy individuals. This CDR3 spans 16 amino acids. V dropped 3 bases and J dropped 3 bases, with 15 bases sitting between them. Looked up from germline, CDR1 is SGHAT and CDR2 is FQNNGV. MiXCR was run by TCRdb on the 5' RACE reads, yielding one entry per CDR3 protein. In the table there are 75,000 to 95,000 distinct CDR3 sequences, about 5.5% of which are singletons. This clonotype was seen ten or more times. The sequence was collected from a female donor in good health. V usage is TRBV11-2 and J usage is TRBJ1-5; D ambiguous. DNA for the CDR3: TGTGCCAGCAGCTTGCGGGCAGACACCTCCAATCAGCCCCAGCATTTT. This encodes CASSLRADTSNQPQHF.